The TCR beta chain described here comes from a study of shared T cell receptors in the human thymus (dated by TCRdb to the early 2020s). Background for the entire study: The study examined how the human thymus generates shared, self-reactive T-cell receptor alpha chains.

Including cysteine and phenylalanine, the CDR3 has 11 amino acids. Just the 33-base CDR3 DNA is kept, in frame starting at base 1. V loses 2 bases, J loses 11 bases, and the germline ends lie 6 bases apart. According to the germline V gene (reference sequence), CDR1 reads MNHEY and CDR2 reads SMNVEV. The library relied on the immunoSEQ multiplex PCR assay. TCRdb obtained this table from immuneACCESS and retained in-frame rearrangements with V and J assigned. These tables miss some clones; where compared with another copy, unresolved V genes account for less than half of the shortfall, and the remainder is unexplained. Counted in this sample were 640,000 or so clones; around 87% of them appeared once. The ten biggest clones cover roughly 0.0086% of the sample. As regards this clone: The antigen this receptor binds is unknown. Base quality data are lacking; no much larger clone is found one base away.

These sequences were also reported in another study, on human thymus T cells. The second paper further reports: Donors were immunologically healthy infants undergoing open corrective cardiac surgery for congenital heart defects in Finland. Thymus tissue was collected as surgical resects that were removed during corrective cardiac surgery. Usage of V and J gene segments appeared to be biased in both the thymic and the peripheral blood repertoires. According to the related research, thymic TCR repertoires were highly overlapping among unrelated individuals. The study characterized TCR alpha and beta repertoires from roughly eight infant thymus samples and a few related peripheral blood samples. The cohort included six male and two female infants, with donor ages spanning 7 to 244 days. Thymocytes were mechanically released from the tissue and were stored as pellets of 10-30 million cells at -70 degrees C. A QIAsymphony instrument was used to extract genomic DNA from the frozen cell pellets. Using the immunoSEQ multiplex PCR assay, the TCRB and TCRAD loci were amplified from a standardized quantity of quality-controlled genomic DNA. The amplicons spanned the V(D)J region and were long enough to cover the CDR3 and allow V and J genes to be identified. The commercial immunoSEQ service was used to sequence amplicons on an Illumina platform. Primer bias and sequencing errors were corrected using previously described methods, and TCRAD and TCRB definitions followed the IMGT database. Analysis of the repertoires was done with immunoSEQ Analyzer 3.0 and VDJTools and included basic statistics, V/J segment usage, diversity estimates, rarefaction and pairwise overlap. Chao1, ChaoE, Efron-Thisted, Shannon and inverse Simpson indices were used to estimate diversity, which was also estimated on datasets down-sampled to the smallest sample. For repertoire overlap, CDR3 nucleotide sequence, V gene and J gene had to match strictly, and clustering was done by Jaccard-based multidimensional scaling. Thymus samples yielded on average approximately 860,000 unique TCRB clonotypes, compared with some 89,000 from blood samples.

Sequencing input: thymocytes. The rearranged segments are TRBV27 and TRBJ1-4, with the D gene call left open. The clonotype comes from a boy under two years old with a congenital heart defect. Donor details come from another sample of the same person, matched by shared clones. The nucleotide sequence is TGTGCCAGCAGTTTAGTAGAGAAACTGTTTTTT. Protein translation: CASSLVEKLFF. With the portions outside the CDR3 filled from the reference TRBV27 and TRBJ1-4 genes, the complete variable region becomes EAQVTQNPRYLITVTGKKLTVTCSQNMNHEYMSWYRQDPGLGLRQIYYSMNVEVTDKGDVPEGYKVSRKEKRNFPLILESPSPNQTSLYFCASSLVEKLFFGSGTQLSVL.